Following are 28 T cell receptor beta chains from one sample sequenced in a study of T-cell memory formation after mild COVID-19. TCRdb processed the 5' RACE reads anew with MiXCR; each CDR3 protein has one entry. The table shows a few hundred thousand distinct CDR3 sequences, with over 25% occurring only once. The sample taken for sequencing was PBMCs or a T cell subset sorted from them (not recorded which). The receptors derive from an adult woman who had mild COVID-19 (a few samples of this study predate the infection). Cell type and time point are not known.

This clonotype has just a few counts. The V and J genes are TRBV5-6 and TRBJ2-4; D may be TRBD1 or TRBD2 (6 bases each). The CDR3 runs 16 residues. V lost 0 bases and J lost 0, with 10 bases in between. Germline-derived CDR1 and CDR2 are SGHDT and YYEEEE. The CDR3 loop is CASSLGEGGAKNIQYF. The CDR3 nucleotides are TGTGCCAGCAGCTTGGGCGAGGGGGGAGCCAAAAACATTCAGTACTTC.

This clonotype was observed a few times. The chain recombines TRBV20-1 with TRBJ2-1; 7 nucleotides match TRBD2. The V segment lost 5 bases and the J segment 8 bases; nucleotides outside the gene matches: 9. Germline loops: CDR1 DFQATT, CDR2 SNEGSKA (reference sequence). CDR3 length: 13 residues. CDR3 DNA: TGCAGTGCTTTGGAGCGGGATAATGATGAGCAGTTCTTC. It translates to CSALERDNDEQFF.

This clonotype was seen only a few times. This sequence joins TRBV15 and TRBJ2-3; 11 bases agree with TRBD2. V shed 0 bases and J 12 bases; nucleotides not matched to a gene: 11. The CDR3 has 16 residues. Germline CDR1 LNHNV, CDR2 YYDKDF (reference sequence). The chain's CDR3 is CATSRDLLAGGHAQYF. The CDR3 DNA reads as TGTGCCACCAGCAGAGATCTTCTAGCGGGGGGCCATGCTCAGTATTTT. The full variable domain, rest sourced from reference TRBV15 and TRBJ2-3, is DAMVIQNPRYQVTQFGKPVTLSCSQTLNHNVMYWYQQKSSQAPKLLFHYYDKDFNNEADTPDNFQSRRPNTSFCFLDIRSPGLGDTAMYLCATSRDLLAGGHAQYFGPGTRLTVL.

V is TRBV7-6 and J is TRBJ1-1; D is possibly TRBD1 (5 bases). Trimming removed 8 bases from V and 0 bases from J, with 13 bases in between. The CDR3 consists of 14 residues. Germline V gives CDR1 SGHVS, CDR2 FNYEAQ. The CDR3 DNA is TGTGCCAGCCAAGGGACGGAGTTGAACACTGAAGCTTTCTTT. Translation gives CASQGTELNTEAFF. The full variable domain, rest sourced from reference TRBV7-6 and TRBJ1-1, is GAGVSQSPRYKVTKRGQDVALRCDPISGHVSLYWYRQALGQGPEFLTYFNYEAQQDKSGLPNDRFSAERPEGSISTLTIQRTEQRDSAMYRCASQGTELNTEAFFGQGTRLTVV.

J is TRBJ1-1 and V is TRBV5-1; maybe TRBD1 (5 bases). V was shortened by 6 bases and J by 1 base, with 10 bases between the two germline ends. Germline lookup yields CDR1 SGHRS and CDR2 YFSETQ. This CDR3 region has 13 residues. CDR3 loop: CASTHGTNTEAFF. The DNA of the CDR3 is TGCGCCAGCACTCACGGGACGAACACTGAAGCTTTCTTT.

The chain is built from TRBV12-3 or TRBV12-4 and TRBJ2-3, with D possibly called TRBD1 or TRBD2 (5 bases each). Trimming stripped 4 bases from V and 2 bases from J, with 10 bases between. This CDR3 is built from 14 residues. The CDR3 DNA sequence: TGTGCCAGCAGTTCCCGGGACCCCACAGATACGCAGTATTTT. Protein sequence: CASSSRDPTDTQYF.

This clonotype was seen a handful of times. This rearrangement joins TRBV12-3 or TRBV12-4 to TRBJ2-1; 7 bases are shared with TRBD2. Trimming removed 6 bases from V and 5 bases from J; junction bases left unmatched: 4. The CDR3 has 13 amino acids. CDR3: CASSQGLHNEQFF. The CDR3 bases are TGTGCCAGCAGCCAGGGACTACACAATGAGCAGTTCTTC.

This clonotype was seen many times. The chain couples TRBV9 to TRBJ2-7; 7 bases line up with TRBD2. The trim removed 3 bases at V and 5 bases at J, leaving 5 bases unmatched. CDR3 length: 13 residues. Germline V gene sequence: CDR1 SGDLS, CDR2 YYNGEE. DNA of the CDR3: TGTGCCAGCAGCGGGACTAGTTCCCACGAGCAGTACTTC. Its protein product is CASSGTSSHEQYF.

The J gene is TRBJ2-2, the V gene TRBV11-3, with TRBD1 identical over 9 bases. The trim removed 5 bases at V and 6 bases at J, leaving 7 bases unmatched. CDR1 SGHNT and CDR2 YENEEA come from the germline V gene. This CDR3 region has 15 residues. CDR3 in amino acids: CASSQGQGGPGELFF. CDR3 DNA sequence: TGTGCCAGCAGCCAGGGACAGGGAGGTCCCGGGGAGCTGTTTTTT.

This clonotype was detected a few times. The genes are TRBV27 and TRBJ2-1; 9 bases line up with TRBD1. The CDR3 sequence is 16 residues long. The ends lost 5 bases at V and 8 bases at J; junction bases unmatched: 13. Germline lookup yields CDR1 MNHEY and CDR2 SMNVEV (reference sequence). CDR3 region: CASSPGTGIMLYEQFF. For the CDR3, the DNA is TGTGCCAGCAGTCCGGGGACAGGGATCATGCTTTATGAGCAGTTCTTC.

CDR3 nucleotide sequence: TGTGCCAGCAGCTTAGGGACTAGCGGGAGAAGTGAGCAGTTCTTC. Translation: CASSLGTSGRSEQFF. The chain carries TRBV7-9 and TRBJ2-1, with 13 positions matching TRBD2. Germline V gives CDR1 SEHNR, CDR2 FQNEAQ (reference sequence). The CDR3 runs 15 residues. Trimming removed 1 base from V and 9 bases from J; junction bases left unmatched: 3.

This chain uses TRBV3-1 with TRBJ2-1, with 13 bases lining up with TRBD2. This CDR3 contains 15 residues. The V and J ends lost 3 bases and 10 bases, in that order; junction bases with no gene match: 6. In germline, CDR1 is LGHDT, CDR2 YNNKEL (reference sequence). The CDR3 loop reads CASSHTSGGAREQFF. The DNA of the CDR3 is TGTGCCAGCAGCCACACTAGCGGGGGGGCTAGGGAGCAGTTCTTC.

This rearrangement joins TRBV7-8 to TRBJ2-3; D gene unclear. Germline V gene sequence: CDR1 SGHVS, CDR2 FQNEAQ. V lost 3 bases to trimming and J lost 2 bases, with 6 bases between them. The CDR3 extends over 13 amino acids. The CDR3 is CASSLLTTDTQYF. CDR3 DNA: TGTGCCAGCAGCTTGTTAACCACAGATACGCAGTATTTT.

This chain links TRBV27 with TRBJ2-6; D assignment may be TRBD1 or TRBD2 (5 bases each). Trimming took off 6 bases at V and 0 bases at J, with 18 bases between the two ends. The CDR3 is 18 amino acids. CDR1 and CDR2 from the germline V gene are MNHEY and SMNVEV (reference sequence). The CDR3, as DNA: TGTGCCAGCAGGCCGGGACGGGCAGTTTACTCTGGGGCCAACGTCCTGACTTTC. Encoded protein: CASRPGRAVYSGANVLTF.

A note on this clonotype: Mismatch with germline at one junction end may stem from a read error. The rearrangement joins TRBV5-1 to TRBJ2-7; 7 bases are shared with TRBD1. CDR3 length: 13 residues. Looked up from germline, CDR1 is SGHRS and CDR2 is YFSETQ. This CDR3 is CASSSKTGYEQHF. The CDR3 bases are TGCGCCAGCAGTTCAAAGACAGGGTACGAGCAGCACTTC.

The V call is TRBV7-3, the J call TRBJ2-1; possible D gene TRBD2, 6 bases. V dropped 5 bases and J dropped 5 bases, with 22 bases sitting between them. The germline CDR1 and CDR2 sequences are SGHTA and FQGTGA. This CDR3 has 17 amino acids. The CDR3 DNA follows: TGTGCCAGCAGCCCCCATCCCGCGCGGAGGGGAGACAATGAGCAGTTCTTC. Translated, it gives CASSPHPARRGDNEQFF.

The J gene is TRBJ2-3, the V gene TRBV3-1, with unresolved D. This CDR3 has 15 residues. The germline V gene has CDR1 LGHDT and CDR2 YNNKEL (reference sequence). Trimming took 0 bases from V and 0 from J, leaving 7 bases between them. The CDR3 DNA is TGTGCCAGCAGCCAAGAGGGCGGTAGCACAGATACGCAGTATTTT. As protein: CASSQEGGSTDTQYF.

This clonotype was detected many times. The chain's CDR3 is CSVARDTNNEQFF. The CDR3 DNA is TGCAGCGTTGCCCGGGACACGAACAATGAGCAGTTCTTC. The chain recombines TRBV29-1 with TRBJ2-1, with a tentative D call TRBD1 (6 bases). CDR3 size: 13 residues. V was shortened by 4 bases and J by 5 bases, with 12 bases between the two germline ends. Germline lookup yields CDR1 SQVTM and CDR2 ANQGSEA.

CDR3 residues: CASRSNREGYTF. The CDR3 DNA reads as TGTGCCAGCAGGAGTAACAGGGAAGGCTACACCTTC. V gene TRBV6-1 combines with J gene TRBJ1-2, with TRBD1 as a possible D gene (6 bases). The CDR3 is made up of 12 amino acids. The V gene's germline CDR1 is MNHNS and CDR2 SASEGT. Trimming cost V 6 bases and J 8 bases, with 13 bases left between them.

This clonotype was observed many times. The chain is built from TRBV7-3 and TRBJ1-1; D may be TRBD1 (5 bases). V lost 5 bases to trimming and J lost 2 bases, with 9 bases between them. The germline V gene has CDR1 SGHTA and CDR2 FQGTGA. CDR3 size: 13 residues. CDR3 sequence: CASSPGGNTEAFF. The DNA for the CDR3 is TGTGCCAGCAGCCCGGGGGGAAACACTGAAGCTTTCTTT.

V gene TRBV12-3 or TRBV12-4 combines with J gene TRBJ2-3, with TRBD2 identical over 9 bases. J lost 0 bases, V lost 1 base, and 2 bases had no gene match. The CDR3 loop spans 16 amino acids. CDR3 sequence: CASSLVAGVSTDTQYF. For the CDR3, the DNA is TGTGCCAGCAGTTTAGTAGCGGGGGTTAGCACAGATACGCAGTATTTT.

This clonotype was counted only a few times. The chain couples TRBV2 to TRBJ2-1; D gene unclear. Per the germline V gene, CDR1 is SNHLY and CDR2 is FYNNEI. The CDR3 spans 11 residues. Trimming took off 9 bases at V and 12 bases at J, with 15 bases between the two ends. CDR3 nucleotide sequence: TGTGCCAGTCTTAAGGGCCGGGTGCAGTTCTTC. Translating it yields CASLKGRVQFF.

The chain links TRBV6-2 or TRBV6-3 to TRBJ1-1; D is possibly TRBD1 (5 bases). Germline assignment: CDR1 MNHEY and CDR2 SVGEGT. CDR3 length: 15 residues. V was pared by 5 bases and J by 1 base, with 14 bases between. CDR3 nucleotide sequence: TGTGCCAGCAGTCCCTGGGGCCAGGGGAACACTGAAGCTTTCTTT. Translating gives CASSPWGQGNTEAFF.

This clonotype was picked up a small number of times. The V gene is TRBV5-4, the J gene TRBJ2-6; D may be TRBD1 (6 bases). Germline loops: CDR1 SGHNT, CDR2 YYREEE (reference sequence). The CDR3 loop spans 20 amino acids. V lost 7 bases to trimming and J lost 0 bases, with 26 bases between them. CDR3 sequence: CASRSGMGAGLSSGANVLTF. In nucleotides, the CDR3 is TGTGCCAGCCGAAGTGGAATGGGGGCCGGTCTGAGCTCTGGGGCCAACGTCCTGACTTTC.

This sequence joins TRBV7-9 and TRBJ2-7, with D perhaps assigned TRBD1 or TRBD2 (5 bases each). Trimming took 1 base from V and 1 from J, leaving 11 bases between them. This CDR3 comprises 15 residues. Germline assignment: CDR1 SEHNR and CDR2 FQNEAQ (reference sequence). The CDR3 sequence is CASSLDQGPSYEQYF. Here the CDR3 DNA reads TGTGCCAGCAGCTTAGATCAGGGACCTTCCTACGAGCAGTACTTC.

This sequence joins TRBV24-1 and TRBJ2-1; 8 nucleotides line up with TRBD2. The CDR3 loop spans 14 amino acids. CDR1 is KGHDR, CDR2 SFDVKD, per germline. V lost 6 bases, J lost 0 bases, and 0 bases stayed unmatched. The CDR3 sequence is CATSREGSYNEQFF. CDR3 DNA: TGTGCCACCAGTCGGGAGGGCTCCTACAATGAGCAGTTCTTC.

This clonotype appeared a few times. V usage is TRBV24-1 and J usage is TRBJ2-1; no firm D call. The CDR3 consists of 12 residues. Germline V lookup: CDR1 KGHDR, CDR2 SFDVKD. Trimming pared 8 bases from V and 7 bases from J, leaving 11 bases between. This CDR3 is CATKGVKNEQFF. The CDR3 coding sequence is TGTGCCACCAAAGGAGTTAAGAATGAGCAGTTCTTC.

This clonotype was seen a few times. The chain joins TRBV7-8 to TRBJ2-7, with D tentatively TRBD2 (6 bases). Per germline, CDR1 SGHVS and CDR2 FQNEAQ. Trimming took 1 base from V and 2 from J, leaving 12 bases between them. The CDR3 is 15 residues long. The CDR3 protein is CASSLEGGGTYEQYF. CDR3 nucleotide sequence: TGTGCCAGCAGCTTAGAAGGCGGCGGGACCTACGAGCAGTACTTC.